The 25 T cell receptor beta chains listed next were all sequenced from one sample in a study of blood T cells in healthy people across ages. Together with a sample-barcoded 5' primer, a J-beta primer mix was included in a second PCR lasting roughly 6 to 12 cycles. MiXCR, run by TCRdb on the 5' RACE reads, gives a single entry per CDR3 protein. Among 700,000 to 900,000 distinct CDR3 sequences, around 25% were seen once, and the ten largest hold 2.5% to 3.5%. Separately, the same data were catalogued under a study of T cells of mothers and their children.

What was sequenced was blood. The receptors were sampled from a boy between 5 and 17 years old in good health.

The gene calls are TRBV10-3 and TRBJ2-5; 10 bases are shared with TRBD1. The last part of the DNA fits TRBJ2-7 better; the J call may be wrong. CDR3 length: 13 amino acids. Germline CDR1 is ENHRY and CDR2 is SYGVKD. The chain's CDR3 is CATEGQGSYEQYF. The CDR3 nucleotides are TGTGCCACCGAGGGACAGGGGTCCTACGAGCAGTACTTC.

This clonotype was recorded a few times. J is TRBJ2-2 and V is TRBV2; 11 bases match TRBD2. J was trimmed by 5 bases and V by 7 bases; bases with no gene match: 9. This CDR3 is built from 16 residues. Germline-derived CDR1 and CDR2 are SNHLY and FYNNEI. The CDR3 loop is CASKLAGGMTTGELFF. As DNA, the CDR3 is TGTGCCAGCAAGCTAGCGGGGGGTATGACGACCGGGGAGCTGTTTTTT.

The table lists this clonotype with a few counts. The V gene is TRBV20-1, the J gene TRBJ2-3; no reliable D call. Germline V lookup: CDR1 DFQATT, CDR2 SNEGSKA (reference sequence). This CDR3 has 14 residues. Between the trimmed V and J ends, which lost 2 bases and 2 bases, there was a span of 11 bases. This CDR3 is CSARWVGNTDTQYF. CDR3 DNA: TGCAGTGCTAGATGGGTAGGGAACACAGATACGCAGTATTTT.

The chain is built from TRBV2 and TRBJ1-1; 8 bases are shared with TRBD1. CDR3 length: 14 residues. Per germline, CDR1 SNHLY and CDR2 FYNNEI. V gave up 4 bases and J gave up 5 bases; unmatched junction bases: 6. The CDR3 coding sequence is TGTGCCAGCAGTGTTGGACAGGGAAAAACTGAAGCTTTCTTT. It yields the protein CASSVGQGKTEAFF.

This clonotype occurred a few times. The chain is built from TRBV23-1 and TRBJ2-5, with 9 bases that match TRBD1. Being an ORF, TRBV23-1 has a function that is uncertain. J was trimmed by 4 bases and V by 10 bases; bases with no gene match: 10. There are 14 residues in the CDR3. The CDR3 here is CATRTGQGRETQYF. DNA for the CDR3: TGCGCCACCCGAACGGGACAGGGAAGAGAGACCCAGTACTTC.

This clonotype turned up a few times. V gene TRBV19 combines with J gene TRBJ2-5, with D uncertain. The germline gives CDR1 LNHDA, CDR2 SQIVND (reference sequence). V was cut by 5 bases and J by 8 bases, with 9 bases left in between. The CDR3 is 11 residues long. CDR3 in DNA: TGTGCCAGTAGTTCCCGGTCCACCCAGTACTTC. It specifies CASSSRSTQYF. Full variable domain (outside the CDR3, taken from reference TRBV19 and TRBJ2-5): DGGITQSPKYLFRKEGQNVTLSCEQNLNHDAMYWYRQDPGQGLRLIYYSQIVNDFQKGDIAEGYSVSREKKESFPLTVTSAQKNPTAFYLCASSSRSTQYFGPGTRLLVL.

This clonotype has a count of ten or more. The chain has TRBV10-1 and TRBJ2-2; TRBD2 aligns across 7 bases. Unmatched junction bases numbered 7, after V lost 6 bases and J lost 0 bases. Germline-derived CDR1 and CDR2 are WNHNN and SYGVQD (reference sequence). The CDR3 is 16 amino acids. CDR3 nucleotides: TGCGCCAGCAGAGCTAGCGGCGGCGCGAACACCGGGGAGCTGTTTTTT. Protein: CASRASGGANTGELFF.

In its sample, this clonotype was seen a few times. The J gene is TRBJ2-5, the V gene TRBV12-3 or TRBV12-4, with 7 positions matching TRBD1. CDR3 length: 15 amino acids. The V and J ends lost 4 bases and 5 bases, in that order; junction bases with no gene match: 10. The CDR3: CASSYTGAPGETQYF. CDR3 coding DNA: TGTGCCAGCAGTTATACAGGGGCCCCAGGGGAGACCCAGTACTTC.

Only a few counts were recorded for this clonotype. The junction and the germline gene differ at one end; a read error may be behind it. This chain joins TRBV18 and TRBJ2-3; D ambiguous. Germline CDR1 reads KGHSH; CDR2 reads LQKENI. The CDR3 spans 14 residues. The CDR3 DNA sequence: TGTGCCAACTCACCACCCCTGAATGCAGATACGCAGTATTTT. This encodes CANSPPLNADTQYF. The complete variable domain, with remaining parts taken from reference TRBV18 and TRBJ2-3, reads NAGVMQNPRHLVRRRGQEARLRCSPMKGHSHVYWYRQLPEEGLKFMVYLQKENIIDESGMPKERFSAEFPKEGPSILRIQQVVRGDSAAYFCANSPPLNADTQYFGPGTRLTVL.

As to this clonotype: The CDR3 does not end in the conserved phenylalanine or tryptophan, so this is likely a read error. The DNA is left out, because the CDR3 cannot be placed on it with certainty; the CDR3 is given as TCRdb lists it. CDR3 residues: CAGRPGTDTQYS. The rearrangement joins TRBV12-3 or TRBV12-4 to TRBJ2-3; TRBD1 was called by the table and not checked on the DNA. 12 amino acids form the CDR3, both terminal residues included.

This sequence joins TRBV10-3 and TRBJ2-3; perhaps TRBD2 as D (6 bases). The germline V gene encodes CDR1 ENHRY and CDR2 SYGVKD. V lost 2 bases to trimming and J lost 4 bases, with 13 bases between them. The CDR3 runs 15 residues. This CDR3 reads CAISERTTSPDTQYF. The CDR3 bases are TGTGCCATCAGTGAGAGGACCACTAGCCCAGATACGCAGTATTTT.

CDR3 loop: CASRDGPEAFF. The CDR3 nucleotides are TGTGCCAGCAGGGATGGGCCTGAAGCTTTCTTT. J is TRBJ1-1 and V is TRBV6-5, with D uncertain. V was cut by 6 bases and J by 6 bases, with 8 bases left in between. Per germline, CDR1 MNHEY and CDR2 SVGAGI. The CDR3 is made up of 11 amino acids.

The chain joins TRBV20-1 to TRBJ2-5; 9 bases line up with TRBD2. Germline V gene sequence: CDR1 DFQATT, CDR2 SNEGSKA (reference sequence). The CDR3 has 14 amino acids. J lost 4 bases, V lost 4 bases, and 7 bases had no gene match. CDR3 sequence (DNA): TGCAGTGCTACGGCGGGGGGGCCGGCAGAGACCCAGTACTTC. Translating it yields CSATAGGPAETQYF.

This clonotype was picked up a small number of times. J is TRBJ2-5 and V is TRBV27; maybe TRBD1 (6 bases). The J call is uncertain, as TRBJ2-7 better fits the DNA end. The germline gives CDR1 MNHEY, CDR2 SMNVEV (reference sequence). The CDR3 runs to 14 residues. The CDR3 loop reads CASSSYRVQYEQYF. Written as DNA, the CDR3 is TGTGCCAGCAGTTCTTACAGGGTTCAGTACGAGCAGTACTTC.

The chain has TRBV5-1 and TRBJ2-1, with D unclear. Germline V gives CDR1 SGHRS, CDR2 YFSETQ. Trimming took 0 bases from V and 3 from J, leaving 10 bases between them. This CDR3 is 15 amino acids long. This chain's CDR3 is CASSLAQANYNEQFF. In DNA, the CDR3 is TGCGCCAGCAGCTTGGCGCAGGCAAACTACAATGAGCAGTTCTTC.

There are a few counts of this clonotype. CDR3 DNA sequence: TGTGCCAGCAGTTACAGCGCAGCCTACAATGAGCAGTTCTTC. Translating gives CASSYSAAYNEQFF. The chain links TRBV6-5 to TRBJ2-1; no clear D gene. V gave up 2 bases and J gave up 2 bases, with 7 bases separating them. Germline V gene lookup returns CDR1 MNHEY and CDR2 SVGAGI. The CDR3 consists of 14 residues.

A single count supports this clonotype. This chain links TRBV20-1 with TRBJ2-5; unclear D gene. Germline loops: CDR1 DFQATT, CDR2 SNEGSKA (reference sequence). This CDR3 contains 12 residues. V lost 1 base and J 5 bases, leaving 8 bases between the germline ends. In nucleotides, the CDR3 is TGCAGTGCTAGAGGCCCGGCGGAGACCCAGTACTTC. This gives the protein CSARGPAETQYF.

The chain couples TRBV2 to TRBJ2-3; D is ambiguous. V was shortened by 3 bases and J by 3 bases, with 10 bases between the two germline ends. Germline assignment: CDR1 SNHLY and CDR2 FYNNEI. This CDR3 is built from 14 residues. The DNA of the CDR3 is TGTGCCAGCAGTGAGATAACGGGTACAGATACGCAGTATTTT. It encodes CASSEITGTDTQYF.

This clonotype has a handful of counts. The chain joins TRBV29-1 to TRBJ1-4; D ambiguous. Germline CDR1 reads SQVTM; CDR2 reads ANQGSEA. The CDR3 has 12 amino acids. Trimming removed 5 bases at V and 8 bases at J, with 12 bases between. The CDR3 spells CSVFSGKEKLFF. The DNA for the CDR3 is TGCAGCGTTTTTAGCGGGAAGGAAAAACTGTTTTTT.

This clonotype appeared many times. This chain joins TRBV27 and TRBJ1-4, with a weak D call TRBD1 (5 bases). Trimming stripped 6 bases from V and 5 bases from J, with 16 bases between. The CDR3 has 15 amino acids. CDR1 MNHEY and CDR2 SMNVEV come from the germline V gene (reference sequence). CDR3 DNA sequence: TGTGCCAGCAGCCCCAGAGGGGCCCTCAATGAAAAACTGTTTTTT. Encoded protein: CASSPRGALNEKLFF.

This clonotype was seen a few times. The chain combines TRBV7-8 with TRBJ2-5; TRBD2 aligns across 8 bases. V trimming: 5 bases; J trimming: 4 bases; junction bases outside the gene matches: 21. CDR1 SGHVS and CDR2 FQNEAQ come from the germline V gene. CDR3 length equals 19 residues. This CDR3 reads CASSIQQGSGTSEGETQYF. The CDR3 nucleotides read TGTGCCAGCAGCATCCAACAGGGTAGCGGGACAAGCGAAGGAGAGACCCAGTACTTC.

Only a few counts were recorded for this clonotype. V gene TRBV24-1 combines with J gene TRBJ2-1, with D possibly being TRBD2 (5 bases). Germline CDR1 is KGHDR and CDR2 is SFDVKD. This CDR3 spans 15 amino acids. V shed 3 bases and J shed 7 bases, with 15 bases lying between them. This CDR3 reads CATSDPVREGNEQFF. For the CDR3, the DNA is TGTGCCACCAGTGATCCCGTTCGAGAGGGAAATGAGCAGTTCTTC.

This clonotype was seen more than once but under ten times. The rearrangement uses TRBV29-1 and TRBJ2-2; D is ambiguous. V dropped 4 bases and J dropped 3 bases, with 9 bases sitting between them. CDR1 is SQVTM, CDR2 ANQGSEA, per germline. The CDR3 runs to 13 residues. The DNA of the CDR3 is TGCAGCGTTGTTCTAACACACACCGGGGAGCTGTTTTTT. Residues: CSVVLTHTGELFF.

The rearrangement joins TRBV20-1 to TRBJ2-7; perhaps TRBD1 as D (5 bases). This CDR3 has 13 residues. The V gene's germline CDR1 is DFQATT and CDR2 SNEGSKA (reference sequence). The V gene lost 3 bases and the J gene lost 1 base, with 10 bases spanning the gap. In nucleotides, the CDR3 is TGCAGTGCTAGGAGCCAGGGTTCCTACGAGCAGTACTTC. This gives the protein CSARSQGSYEQYF.

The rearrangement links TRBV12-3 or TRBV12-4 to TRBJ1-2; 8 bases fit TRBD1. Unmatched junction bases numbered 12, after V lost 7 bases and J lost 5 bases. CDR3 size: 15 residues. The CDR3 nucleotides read TGTGCCAGCACCAAGAGCAGGGGGCGCGGGTATGGCTACACCTTC. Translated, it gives CASTKSRGRGYGYTF.